The present T cell receptor beta chain was sequenced within a study of CD8 T cells in ankylosing spondylitis. Study outcomes and limitations: Clones linked to disease were reported to show significant enrichment in matched ankylosing spondylitis synovial fluid. Previously reported in reactive arthritis synovial fluid and blood were some of the motif variants. Disease-linked clones were CD8+ and relatively rare in peripheral blood. Blood from ankylosing spondylitis patients appeared to carry a characteristic roughly 8-variant TCR beta motif.

Libraries for TCR beta were made by quantitative 5'-RACE with molecular barcodes. MiXCR was run by TCRdb on the 5' RACE reads, yielding one entry per CDR3 protein. The sample includes 390,000 or so distinct CDR3 sequences, about a fifth of them seen just once. A remark on this clonotype: What it binds is unknown.

This CDR3 has 20 residues. Germline V gene sequence: CDR1 MGHRA, CDR2 YSYEKL. The V end was cut by 5 bases, the J end by 7 bases, with 30 bases between. What was sequenced was blood, either unsorted or a sorted T cell fraction (not recorded which). The chain joins TRBV4-1 to TRBJ1-6; unclear D gene. The clonotype comes from a male donor with ankylosing spondylitis. The CDR3 bases are TGCGCCAGCAGCAGTGGGTGGACGCCCGGTACCTCGACCTTAAATTCACCCCTCCACTTT. Translated, it gives CASSSGWTPGTSTLNSPLHF.